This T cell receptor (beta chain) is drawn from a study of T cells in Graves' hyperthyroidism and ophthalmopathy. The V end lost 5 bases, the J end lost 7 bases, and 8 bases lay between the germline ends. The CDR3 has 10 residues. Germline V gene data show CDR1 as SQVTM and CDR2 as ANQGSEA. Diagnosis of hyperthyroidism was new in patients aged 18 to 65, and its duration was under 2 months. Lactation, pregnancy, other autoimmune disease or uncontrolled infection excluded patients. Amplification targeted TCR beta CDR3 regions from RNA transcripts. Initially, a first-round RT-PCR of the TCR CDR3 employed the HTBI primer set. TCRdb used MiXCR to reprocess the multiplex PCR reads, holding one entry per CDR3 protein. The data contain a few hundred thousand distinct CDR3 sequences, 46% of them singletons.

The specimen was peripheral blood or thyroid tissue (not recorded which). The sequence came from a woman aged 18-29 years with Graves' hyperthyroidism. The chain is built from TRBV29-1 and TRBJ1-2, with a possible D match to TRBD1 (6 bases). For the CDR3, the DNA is TGCAGCGTTACACAGGGTGGCTACACCTTC. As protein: CSVTQGGYTF.